The present T cell receptor (beta chain) was sequenced within a study of blood T cell repertoires in COVID-19. Germline V gene sequence: CDR1 MNHEY, CDR2 SMNVEV (reference sequence). With 7 bases removed from V and 5 bases from J, the gap between germline ends came to 8 bases. The length of the CDR3 is 11 residues. Produced via immunoSEQ multiplex PCR; TCRdb's table is partial and in-frame only. The sample consists of about 45,000 clones, roughly 80% of them appearing once. Sequencing was performed on peripheral blood. The chain recombines TRBV27 with TRBJ1-1; D unclear. The TCR sequence derives from a man in his sixties or seventies with acute or convalescent COVID-19. The CDR3 sequence: CASTSATEAFF. The CDR3 DNA reads as TGTGCCAGCACTAGCGCGACTGAAGCTTTCTTT.